This T cell receptor beta chain comes out of a study of T cells after yellow fever vaccination. Study-wide results and limits: A large majority of primary-vaccination clones showed up again after the booster (around 95% CD4, around 90% CD8). Abundant bulk-derived clonotypes could contaminate FACS-sorted repertoires.

As concerns this clonotype: Its specificity is unknown.

A single record per CDR3 protein comes from TCRdb applying MiXCR to the 5' RACE reads. The top ten hold around 0.55% of the sample, which has about 260,000 distinct CDR3 sequences, over 10% seen once. V was clipped by 7 bases and J by 4 bases; unmatched bases: 11. This CDR3 region has 15 residues. Germline CDR1 and CDR2: SNHLY and FYNNEI. The specimen comprised CD4+ T cells sorted from PBMCs, sampled 45 days after the yellow fever booster vaccination. This chain links TRBV2 with TRBJ2-5; 8 bases agree with TRBD1. This sequence was found in a man aged 30-40 years who received the YFV17D yellow fever vaccine. The CDR3 DNA reads as TGTGCCAGCACGCCGAGCTCCGGACAGGGAGAGACCCAGTACTTC. Translation gives CASTPSSGQGETQYF. Full variable domain (rest looked up from reference TRBV2 and TRBJ2-5): EPEVTQTPSHQVTQMGQEVILRCVPISNHLYFYWYRQILGQKVEFLVSFYNNEISEKSEIFDDQFSVERPDGSNFTLKIRSTKLEDSAMYFCASTPSSGQGETQYFGPGTRLLVL.